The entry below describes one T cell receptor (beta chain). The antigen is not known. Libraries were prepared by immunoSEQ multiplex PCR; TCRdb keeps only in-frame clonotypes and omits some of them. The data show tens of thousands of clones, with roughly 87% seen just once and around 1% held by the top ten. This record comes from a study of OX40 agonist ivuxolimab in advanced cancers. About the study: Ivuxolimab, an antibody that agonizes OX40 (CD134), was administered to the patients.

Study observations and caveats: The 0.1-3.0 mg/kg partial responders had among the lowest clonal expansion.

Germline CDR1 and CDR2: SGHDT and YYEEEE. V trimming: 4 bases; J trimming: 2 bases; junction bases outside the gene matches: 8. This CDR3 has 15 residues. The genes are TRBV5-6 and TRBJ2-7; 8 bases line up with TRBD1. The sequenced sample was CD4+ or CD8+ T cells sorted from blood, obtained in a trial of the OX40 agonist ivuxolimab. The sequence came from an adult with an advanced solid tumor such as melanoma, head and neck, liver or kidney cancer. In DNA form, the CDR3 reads TGTGCCAGCAGCATCCGGGACAGGCGCCCCTACGAGCAGTACTTC. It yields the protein CASSIRDRRPYEQYF.